Below are 32 T cell receptor beta chains sequenced from a single sample in a study of regulatory T cells in long-lasting Graves disease. Time point described: newly diagnosed GD, antithyroid drugs for less than 3 months. The TCR library was made from RNA extracted from PBMCs. HTBI primers from iRepertoire and Arm-PCR of CDR3 regions yielded the TCR beta libraries. One entry per CDR3 protein, called by TCRdb with MiXCR from the multiplex PCR reads. Among hundreds of thousands of distinct CDR3 sequences, 16% were seen once, and the ten largest hold 9.5% to 12%. This sample was shared with a second study, whose subject was T cells in Graves' hyperthyroidism and ophthalmopathy.

The sequencing here drew on peripheral blood mononuclear cells (PBMCs), taken at new diagnosis, from a patient treated with antithyroid drugs. These receptors were collected from a woman in her thirties with Graves disease.

This clonotype was seen only a few times. The rearrangement joins TRBV7-9 to TRBJ2-2, with D possibly matching TRBD1 (6 bases). This CDR3 has 17 amino acids. V shed 0 bases and J shed 0 bases, with 11 bases lying between them. Germline CDR1 and CDR2: SEHNR and FQNEAQ (reference sequence). The CDR3 sequence: CASSLALGATNTGELFF. Here the CDR3 DNA reads TGTGCCAGCAGCTTAGCGCTGGGGGCCACGAACACCGGGGAGCTGTTTTTT.

V is TRBV27 and J is TRBJ2-3; D tentatively reads TRBD1 or TRBD2 (5 bases each). Looked up from germline, CDR1 is MNHEY and CDR2 is SMNVEV (reference sequence). Trimming stripped 3 bases from V and 5 bases from J, with 21 bases between. The CDR3 totals 17 residues. Written as DNA, the CDR3 is TGTGCCAGCAGTTTTTCCCGGGACCCCGGCGGCGGAGATACGCAGTATTTT. Protein: CASSFSRDPGGGDTQYF.

The sample holds many counts of this clonotype. J is TRBJ2-3 and V is TRBV11-2; TRBD2 agrees at 14 bases. The CDR3 runs to 20 residues. From germline, CDR1 is SGHAT and CDR2 FQNNGV. J was trimmed by 2 bases and V by 1 base; bases with no gene match: 11. CDR3 sequence: CASSLGDGGLAGVFTDTQYF. CDR3 nucleotides: TGTGCCAGCAGCTTAGGCGACGGGGGACTAGCGGGAGTATTCACAGATACGCAGTATTTT.

This clonotype was counted at least ten times. The V and J genes are TRBV6-5 and TRBJ1-1; D remains unclear. Germline CDR1 reads MNHEY; CDR2 reads SVGAGI. This CDR3 has 15 amino acids. The V gene lost 4 bases and the J gene lost 6 bases, with 18 bases spanning the gap. The CDR3 DNA is TGTGCCAGCAGTTTCTACGGCAACCGAAAGTCTGAAGCTTTCTTT. Amino acids: CASSFYGNRKSEAFF.

This clonotype was detected a few times. The chain is built from TRBV5-1 and TRBJ2-1; no definite D call. The ends were cut back, 0 bases at V and 10 bases at J, with 11 bases in the middle. There are 13 residues in the CDR3. Germline-derived CDR1 and CDR2 are SGHRS and YFSETQ. The CDR3 protein is CASSLGKIREQFF. DNA for the CDR3: TGCGCCAGCAGCTTGGGCAAGATAAGGGAGCAGTTCTTC.

The J gene is TRBJ1-5, the V gene TRBV4-1; no clear D. V lost 3 bases to trimming and J lost 4 bases, with 7 bases between them. The CDR3 consists of 13 residues. Looked up from germline, CDR1 is MGHRA and CDR2 is YSYEKL. CDR3 loop: CASSHRTNQPQHF. Written as DNA, the CDR3 is TGCGCCAGCAGCCACAGGACGAATCAGCCCCAGCATTTT.

This clonotype was seen repeatedly, ten times or more. The chain employs TRBV18 and TRBJ2-3; TRBD2 aligns across 10 bases. The CDR3 consists of 15 residues. CDR1 is KGHSH and CDR2 is LQKENI in the germline V gene. The V gene end was trimmed by 4 bases and the J gene end by 2 bases; junction bases not matched to a gene: 3. CDR3: CASSRTSGPTDTQYF. The CDR3 DNA reads TGTGCCAGCTCACGGACTAGCGGACCCACAGATACGCAGTATTTT.

Many counts were recorded for this clonotype. This chain joins TRBV6-5 and TRBJ1-2, with D maybe TRBD1 (6 bases). V dropped 4 bases and J dropped 5 bases, with 14 bases sitting between them. The CDR3 has 14 amino acids. Germline V gene lookup returns CDR1 MNHEY and CDR2 SVGAGI. CDR3 residues: CASSSTGIIYGYTF. DNA for the CDR3: TGTGCCAGCAGTTCAACAGGGATCATATATGGCTACACCTTC.

The rearrangement joins TRBV15 to TRBJ1-5, with TRBD1 as a possible D gene (6 bases). Trimming took 1 base from V and 5 from J, leaving 15 bases between them. This CDR3 contains 16 residues. Germline V gene sequence: CDR1 LNHNV, CDR2 YYDKDF (reference sequence). The CDR3 sequence: CATSRGDNVRYQPQHF. Written as DNA, the CDR3 is TGTGCCACCAGCAGAGGGGACAATGTAAGGTATCAGCCCCAGCATTTT.

This clonotype came up many times. The chain has TRBV10-3 and TRBJ1-5, with D perhaps matching TRBD1 (5 bases). Trimming shortened V by 3 bases and J by 4 bases, and 13 bases separated the two germline ends. Germline V lookup: CDR1 ENHRY, CDR2 SYGVKD. This CDR3 spans 15 amino acids. For the CDR3, the DNA is TGTGCCATCAGTGATAGTGGGACCGGGAATCAGCCCCAGCATTTT. It codes for CAISDSGTGNQPQHF.

This chain joins TRBV6-1 and TRBJ2-1, with TRBD2 identical over 10 bases. Germline V gives CDR1 MNHNS, CDR2 SASEGT. Germline trimming cut 9 bases from V and 6 bases from J; bases unmatched to any gene: 5. This CDR3 is 13 amino acids long. As DNA, the CDR3 is TGTGCCAGGACTAGCGGGTTTCGCAATGAGCAGTTCTTC. It yields the protein CARTSGFRNEQFF.

The chain recombines TRBV7-2 with TRBJ1-3, with D hard to call. Trimming took off 5 bases at V and 0 bases at J, with 14 bases between the two ends. The germline V gene encodes CDR1 SGHTA and CDR2 FQGNSA. The CDR3 covers 16 residues. The CDR3: CASSPPGVYSGNTIYF. As DNA, the CDR3 is TGTGCCAGCAGCCCTCCGGGCGTATACTCTGGAAACACCATATATTTT.

There are many counts of this clonotype. The V call is TRBV12-3 or TRBV12-4, the J call TRBJ2-5, with 7 bases fitting TRBD1. The CDR3 sequence is 15 residues long. With V trimmed by 1 base and J by 7 bases, 9 bases remained unmatched. CDR3 region: CASSLEARGLGTQYF. The CDR3 coding sequence is TGTGCCAGCAGTTTAGAAGCGAGGGGGCTGGGGACCCAGTACTTC.

There are many counts of this clonotype. This chain connects TRBV7-6 to TRBJ2-7, with 11 bases lining up with TRBD2. From germline, CDR1 is SGHVS and CDR2 FNYEAQ. The V gene end was trimmed by 0 bases and the J gene end by 7 bases; junction bases not matched to a gene: 11. The CDR3 runs to 17 residues. The chain's CDR3 is CASSLAPGTSGSGEQYF. DNA of the CDR3: TGTGCCAGCAGCTTAGCGCCTGGGACTAGCGGCTCCGGGGAGCAGTACTTC.

The genes are TRBV11-3 and TRBJ2-2; weak D call: TRBD1 (6 bases). Looked up from germline, CDR1 is SGHNT and CDR2 is YENEEA. V lost 4 bases and J lost 4, with 7 bases in between. The CDR3 loop spans 13 amino acids. The CDR3 region is CASSYRVTGELFF. CDR3 DNA: TGTGCCAGCAGCTACAGGGTCACCGGGGAGCTGTTTTTT.

This clonotype was counted many times. V usage is TRBV5-1 and J usage is TRBJ2-1; 8 nucleotides align to TRBD2. Unmatched junction bases numbered 9, after V lost 0 bases and J lost 4 bases. This CDR3 spans 17 amino acids. Germline V gene sequence: CDR1 SGHRS, CDR2 YFSETQ. In nucleotides, the CDR3 is TGCGCCAGCAGCTTGGCCGGAGGCGGGAGGTGGTACAATGAGCAGTTCTTC. It encodes CASSLAGGGRWYNEQFF. Full variable domain (outside the CDR3, taken from reference TRBV5-1 and TRBJ2-1): KAGVTQTPRYLIKTRGQQVTLSCSPISGHRSVSWYQQTPGQGLQFLFEYFSETQRNKGNFPGRFSGRQFSNSRSEMNVSTLELGDSALYLCASSLAGGGRWYNEQFFGPGTRLTVL.

This clonotype was counted ten times or more. The chain has TRBV11-2 and TRBJ2-3, with D possibly being TRBD2 (5 bases). Between the trimmed V and J ends, which lost 6 bases and 1 base, there was a span of 17 bases. Germline V gene sequence: CDR1 SGHAT, CDR2 FQNNGV. This CDR3 has 16 amino acids. The CDR3 here is CASSQMSGGRTDTQYF. Written as DNA, the CDR3 is TGTGCCAGCAGTCAGATGTCGGGCGGGCGCACAGATACGCAGTATTTT. The entire variable domain, with the rest obtained from reference TRBV11-2 and TRBJ2-3, is as follows: EAGVAQSPRYKIIEKRQSVAFWCNPISGHATLYWYQQILGQGPKLLIQFQNNGVVDDSQLPKDRFSAERLKGVDSTLKIQPAKLEDSAVYLCASSQMSGGRTDTQYFGPGTRLTVL.

At least ten counts were recorded for this clonotype. The chain uses TRBV20-1 and TRBJ1-5; the match to TRBD1 covers 7 bases. The J segment lost 1 base and the V segment lost 3 bases, leaving 9 bases of the junction unmatched. This CDR3 has 16 amino acids. CDR1 DFQATT and CDR2 SNEGSKA come from the germline V gene (reference sequence). As DNA, the CDR3 is TGCAGTGCTAGGGGACAGTTAACCAAAAGCAATCAGCCCCAGCATTTT. Its translation is CSARGQLTKSNQPQHF.

Turning to this clonotype: A far more abundant clone sits one base away, making this likely a read error. The chain carries TRBV20-1 and TRBJ2-4; no firm D call. With 0 bases removed from V and 13 bases from J, the gap between germline ends came to 10 bases. The CDR3 covers 11 residues. In germline, CDR1 is DFQATT, CDR2 SNEGSKA (reference sequence). The CDR3 sequence: CSARDHNEQYF. CDR3 nucleotides: TGCAGTGCTAGAGATCACAATGAGCAGTACTTC.

This clonotype was observed many times. The genes are TRBV20-1 and TRBJ2-1; 10 nucleotides align to TRBD2. This CDR3 has 15 residues. J lost 3 bases, V lost 3 bases, and 5 bases had no gene match. Looked up from germline, CDR1 is DFQATT and CDR2 is SNEGSKA (reference sequence). The CDR3 spells CSASPLAGNYNEQFF. The CDR3 coding sequence is TGCAGTGCTAGTCCACTAGCGGGGAACTACAATGAGCAGTTCTTC.

This clonotype was detected only a few times. The conserved phenylalanine or tryptophan normally closing the CDR3 is absent here, so this likely arose from a read error. CDR3 residues: CASSVSGAREDEQFL. Written as DNA, the CDR3 is TGTGCCAGCAGCGTTTCGGGAGCCCGGGAGGATGAGCAGTTCCTC. The chain recombines TRBV5-6 with TRBJ2-1; 7 bases map to TRBD2. Unmatched junction bases numbered 12, after V lost 4 bases and J lost 8 bases. The CDR3 contains 15 residues. Germline CDR1 SGHDT, CDR2 YYEEEE.

The chain uses TRBV15 and TRBJ1-2; maybe TRBD1 (5 bases). Trimming removed 0 bases at V and 0 bases at J, with 14 bases between. Per the germline V gene, CDR1 is LNHNV and CDR2 is YYDKDF (reference sequence). This CDR3 comprises 17 residues. The CDR3, as DNA: TGTGCCACCAGCAGAGATCTCGGAGGACAAGCTAACTATGGCTACACCTTC. Encoded protein: CATSRDLGGQANYGYTF.

The V gene is TRBV6-1, the J gene TRBJ2-3; D gene unclear. The V end lost 11 bases, the J end lost 1 base, and 16 bases lay between the germline ends. Germline-derived CDR1 and CDR2 are MNHNS and SASEGT. There are 14 residues in the CDR3. CDR3 nucleotide sequence: TGTGCCGTCCGGACCTACCTTGGCACAGATACGCAGTATTTT. This codes for CAVRTYLGTDTQYF.

This clonotype was seen a few times. This chain joins TRBV12-3 or TRBV12-4 and TRBJ1-1; D ambiguous. Trimming left V 6 bases short and J 2 bases short, with 10 bases between. This CDR3 is built from 13 residues. As DNA, the CDR3 is TGTGCCAGCAGACACGACGAAAACACTGAAGCTTTCTTT. Translation gives CASRHDENTEAFF.

At least ten counts were recorded for this clonotype. As DNA, the CDR3 is TGTGCCAGTCATGAGACAGGCCGCAATGAGCAGTTCTTC. This translates into CASHETGRNEQFF. The V gene is TRBV7-2, the J gene TRBJ2-1; possible D gene TRBD1, 6 bases. The CDR3 totals 13 residues. Germline lookup yields CDR1 SGHTA and CDR2 FQGNSA. The ends were cut back, 9 bases at V and 6 bases at J, with 15 bases in the middle.

This clonotype was observed many times. The rearrangement joins TRBV30 to TRBJ1-1, with D possibly being TRBD1 (5 bases). There are 11 residues in the CDR3. Germline CDR1 GTSNPN, CDR2 SVGIG (reference sequence). Trimming took off 3 bases at V and 6 bases at J, with 8 bases between the two ends. CDR3 in amino acids: CAWRDTSEAFF. The CDR3 DNA sequence: TGTGCCTGGAGGGACACCTCTGAAGCTTTCTTT.

This clonotype was counted ten times or more. The chain combines TRBV7-9 with TRBJ1-1; TRBD1 agrees at 7 bases. V gave up 5 bases and J gave up 2 bases; unmatched junction bases: 8. Germline-derived CDR1 and CDR2 are SEHNR and FQNEAQ (reference sequence). The CDR3 extends over 15 amino acids. In DNA, the CDR3 is TGTGCCAGCAGCACCCGACAGGGCCCTAACACTGAAGCTTTCTTT. Amino acid sequence: CASSTRQGPNTEAFF. The variable domain in full, completed from reference TRBV7-9 and TRBJ1-1, reads DTGVSQNPRHKITKRGQNVTFRCDPISEHNRLYWYRQTLGQGPEFLTYFQNEAQLEKSRLLSDRFSAERPKGSFSTLEIQRTEQGDSAMYLCASSTRQGPNTEAFFGQGTRLTVV.

In this sample, this clonotype turned up a few times. V and J are TRBV15 and TRBJ2-1; 10 nucleotides agree with TRBD1. CDR1 is LNHNV, CDR2 YYDKDF, per germline (reference sequence). J lost 4 bases, V lost 5 bases, and 17 bases had no gene match. This CDR3 has 19 residues. CDR3 nucleotides: TGTGCCACCAGCTCAAGGGGACTAAGAGGGACAGGGGTATACAATGAGCAGTTCTTC. It encodes CATSSRGLRGTGVYNEQFF.

This clonotype showed up many times. The DNA for the CDR3 is TGTGCCAGTAGTACTTCTCATCAGGGAATCGCTGAAGCTTTCTTT. Translating gives CASSTSHQGIAEAFF. This sequence joins TRBV19 and TRBJ1-1; possibly TRBD1 for D (5 bases). Germline CDR1 and CDR2: LNHDA and SQIVND (reference sequence). The CDR3 is 15 residues long. The V end was cut by 4 bases, the J end by 6 bases, with 18 bases between.

The rearrangement links TRBV29-1 to TRBJ1-5; 8 bases match TRBD1. J gave up 0 bases and V 7 bases, and 5 bases lay outside the gene matches. This CDR3 is built from 14 residues. CDR1 is SQVTM and CDR2 is ANQGSEA in the germline V gene. The CDR3, as DNA: TGCAGCGCCCAGGGGGCCTCTAGCAATCAGCCCCAGCATTTT. It yields the protein CSAQGASSNQPQHF.

This clonotype has a handful of counts. The V gene is TRBV7-9, the J gene TRBJ2-7, with no clear D. The CDR3 totals 13 residues. The germline V gene encodes CDR1 SEHNR and CDR2 FQNEAQ (reference sequence). V lost 3 bases and J lost 4, with 10 bases in between. As DNA, the CDR3 is TGTGCCAGCAGCTTCCCGAGGCAGTACGAGCAGTACTTC. It is translated as CASSFPRQYEQYF.

This clonotype showed up many times. This chain links TRBV7-2 with TRBJ1-1, with D unresolved. From germline, CDR1 is SGHTA and CDR2 FQGNSA. The CDR3 spans 13 residues. Trimming stripped 1 base from V and 1 base from J, with 4 bases between. CDR3 sequence reads: CASSLVRNTEAFF. The CDR3 nucleotides read TGTGCCAGCAGCTTAGTGAGGAACACTGAAGCTTTCTTT.